One and the same sample provided the 23 T cell receptor beta chains below, sequenced in a study of beta chain features in type 1 diabetes. The entirety of the isolated RNA underwent reverse transcription, so expressed TCRB transcripts were sequenced. Sequencing used immunoSEQ multiplex PCR; TCRdb keeps in-frame clones, though not all of them. The repertoire holds fewer than 350,000 clones, with around 20% as singletons. The sample was naive CD4+ T cells from blood. These receptors originate from a woman aged 18 to 35 in good health.

This chain joins TRBV5-1 and TRBJ2-1, with 10 nucleotides matching TRBD2. The CDR3 sequence is 17 residues long. Germline CDR1 SGHRS, CDR2 YFSETQ. The V segment lost 0 bases and the J segment 3 bases; nucleotides outside the gene matches: 6. The CDR3 sequence is CASSLVASGRNYNEQFF. The DNA for the CDR3 is TGCGCCAGCAGCTTGGTGGCTAGCGGGAGAAACTACAATGAGCAGTTCTTC. Complete variable domain (other parts from reference TRBV5-1 and TRBJ2-1): KAGVTQTPRYLIKTRGQQVTLSCSPISGHRSVSWYQQTPGQGLQFLFEYFSETQRNKGNFPGRFSGRQFSNSRSEMNVSTLELGDSALYLCASSLVASGRNYNEQFFGPGTRLTVL.

The J gene is TRBJ1-1, the V gene TRBV11-2; D not certain. Trimming stripped 0 bases from V and 4 bases from J, with 12 bases between. Germline CDR1 reads SGHAT; CDR2 reads FQNNGV. The CDR3 sequence is 15 residues long. In DNA, the CDR3 is TGTGCCAGCAGCTTAGATCGTACTTCGGGCACTGAAGCTTTCTTT. Translating gives CASSLDRTSGTEAFF.

This clone came up a few times. This chain joins TRBV14 and TRBJ2-1; unclear D gene. This CDR3 spans 12 amino acids. Germline values: CDR1 SGHDN, CDR2 FVKESK. CDR3 protein: CATGGSYNEQFF. The CDR3 DNA reads TGTGCGACCGGCGGCTCCTACAATGAGCAGTTCTTC.

The chain combines TRBV9 with TRBJ2-3; weak D call: TRBD2 (6 bases). V lost 4 bases and J lost 13, with 19 bases in between. This CDR3 region has 13 residues. In germline, CDR1 is SGDLS, CDR2 YYNGEE. CDR3: CASSSEMGLGEYF. The CDR3 DNA follows: TGTGCCAGCAGCAGCGAGATGGGACTCGGGGAGTATTTT. Full variable domain (remainder filled in from reference TRBV9 and TRBJ2-3): DSGVTQTPKHLITATGQRVTLRCSPRSGDLSVYWYQQSLDQGLQFLIQYYNGEERAKGNILERFSAQQFPDLHSELNLSSLELGDSALYFCASSSEMGLGEYFGPGTRLTVL.

This chain uses TRBV29-1 with TRBJ2-5; D is perhaps TRBD1 (5 bases). The CDR3 sequence is 13 residues long. Per the germline V gene, CDR1 is SQVTM and CDR2 is ANQGSEA. V lost 4 bases to trimming and J lost 0 bases, with 9 bases between them. Here the CDR3 DNA reads TGCAGCGTTGCCGACAGCTACCAAGAGACCCAGTACTTC. Protein product: CSVADSYQETQYF.

J is TRBJ2-6 and V is TRBV30; D ambiguous. Trimming took off 8 bases at V and 0 bases at J, with 11 bases between the two ends. Germline-derived CDR1 and CDR2 are GTSNPN and SVGIG (reference sequence). The CDR3 spans 14 residues. The CDR3 loop is CAKSSTSGANVLTF. DNA of the CDR3: TGTGCCAAATCGAGCACCTCTGGGGCCAACGTCCTGACTTTC.

The rearrangement joins TRBV4-1 to TRBJ2-6; D possibly corresponds to TRBD2 (5 bases). Trimming left V 5 bases short and J 0 bases short, with 20 bases between. Germline V gene lookup returns CDR1 MGHRA and CDR2 YSYEKL. This CDR3 comprises 19 residues. The CDR3 loop reads CASSADHWRVTSGANVLTF. CDR3 coding DNA: TGCGCCAGCAGCGCAGATCACTGGCGGGTTACCTCTGGGGCCAACGTCCTGACTTTC.

In the case of this clone: The identical CDR3 is also encoded by other nucleotide sequences in the sample. The J gene is TRBJ2-7, the V gene TRBV7-9, with 8 bases identical to TRBD1. CDR3 length: 15 residues. CDR1 SEHNR and CDR2 FQNEAQ come from the germline V gene (reference sequence). V shed 1 base, J shed 0 bases, and the junction held 2 bases outside the gene matches. The CDR3 DNA reads as TGTGCCAGCAGCTTAGGACAGGGGATCTCCTACGAGCAGTACTTC. As protein: CASSLGQGISYEQYF. The whole variable domain, filled in from reference TRBV7-9 and TRBJ2-7, reads DTGVSQNPRHKITKRGQNVTFRCDPISEHNRLYWYRQTLGQGPEFLTYFQNEAQLEKSRLLSDRFSAERPKGSFSTLEIQRTEQGDSAMYLCASSLGQGISYEQYFGPGTRLTVT.

This clone has only a few counts. The chain is built from TRBV15 and TRBJ1-5; TRBD1 agrees at 8 bases. The length of the CDR3 is 14 residues. The germline gives CDR1 LNHNV, CDR2 YYDKDF (reference sequence). V was pared by 2 bases and J by 6 bases, with 3 bases of the junction left unmatched. DNA for the CDR3: TGTGCCACCAGCAGATACAGGGGGATTCAGCCCCAGCATTTT. Amino acid sequence: CATSRYRGIQPQHF.

In this sample, this clone turned up a few times. V usage is TRBV2 and J usage is TRBJ1-6, with 9 bases that match TRBD1. Germline-derived CDR1 and CDR2 are SNHLY and FYNNEI. CDR3 length: 15 residues. Trimming at V came to 1 base and at J to 10 bases, leaving 5 bases not matched to a gene. The CDR3 DNA is TGTGCCAGCAGTGAAGAGGGACAGGGCAGCTCACCCCTCCACTTT. Translation: CASSEEGQGSSPLHF.

The rearrangement joins TRBV19 to TRBJ1-1, with D possibly matching TRBD1 (6 bases). Germline V gene lookup returns CDR1 LNHDA and CDR2 SQIVND (reference sequence). The ends were cut back, 6 bases at V and 3 bases at J, with 14 bases in the middle. The CDR3 runs 14 residues. The CDR3 DNA is TGTGCCAGTAGGGAAGGACAGCTGGACACTGAAGCTTTCTTT. It translates to CASREGQLDTEAFF.

The chain joins TRBV7-9 to TRBJ1-2, with D possibly matching TRBD1 (5 bases). The V gene's germline CDR1 is SEHNR and CDR2 FQNEAQ (reference sequence). The CDR3 spans 17 residues. V lost 5 bases and J lost 1, with 20 bases in between. The CDR3 loop reads CASSTQFVGPGNYGYTF. The CDR3 DNA sequence: TGTGCCAGCAGCACCCAATTTGTGGGGCCGGGTAACTATGGCTACACCTTC.

This clone turned up a few times. The CDR3 reads CASSFFDRDSYEQYF. CDR3 sequence (DNA): TGCGCCAGCAGCTTCTTCGACAGGGACTCCTACGAGCAGTACTTC. V gene TRBV5-1 combines with J gene TRBJ2-7; TRBD1 agrees at 7 bases. V gave up 2 bases and J gave up 0 bases; unmatched junction bases: 5. CDR3 length: 15 residues. Germline CDR1 SGHRS, CDR2 YFSETQ.

This clone has more than one count but fewer than ten. The chain has TRBV19 and TRBJ1-5; TRBD1 is a possible D gene (6 bases). V lost 7 bases, J lost 7 bases, and 14 bases lay in between. The CDR3 contains 13 residues. Germline assignment: CDR1 LNHDA and CDR2 SQIVND (reference sequence). CDR3 in amino acids: CASKSGAPQPQHF. The CDR3 nucleotides read TGTGCCAGTAAGTCAGGGGCCCCACAGCCCCAGCATTTT.

This clone was counted a few times. This chain connects TRBV30 to TRBJ1-5, with D perhaps matching TRBD1 (5 bases). Trimming left V 3 bases short and J 7 bases short, with 10 bases between. CDR3 size: 12 residues. Germline CDR1 reads GTSNPN; CDR2 reads SVGIG (reference sequence). The CDR3 nucleotides are TGTGCCTGGAGCAGGGAGGGCCAGCCCCAGCATTTT. Translated, it gives CAWSREGQPQHF. Complete variable domain (other parts from reference TRBV30 and TRBJ1-5): SQTIHQWPATLVQPVGSPLSLECTVEGTSNPNLYWYRQAAGRGLQLLFYSVGIGQISSEVPQNLSASRPQDRQFILSSKKLLLSDSGFYLCAWSREGQPQHFGDGTRLSIL.

The rearrangement joins TRBV29-1 to TRBJ2-5; 9 nucleotides match TRBD1. The CDR3 sequence is 14 residues long. The V and J ends lost 6 bases and 4 bases, in that order; junction bases with no gene match: 9. Germline assignment: CDR1 SQVTM and CDR2 ANQGSEA. Here the CDR3 DNA reads TGCAGCGTGATCTTACAGGGGGCTCCAGAGACCCAGTACTTC. It is translated as CSVILQGAPETQYF.

This clone was counted a few times. The chain recombines TRBV5-1 with TRBJ1-2, with 7 nucleotides matching TRBD1. V lost 2 bases, J lost 8 bases, and 6 bases stayed unmatched. Germline loops: CDR1 SGHRS, CDR2 YFSETQ. The CDR3 has 13 residues. The CDR3 DNA sequence: TGCGCCAGCAGCTTCCGGGACAGTGGGGGCTACACCTTC. It yields the protein CASSFRDSGGYTF.

The rearrangement uses TRBV5-1 and TRBJ2-3, with a possible D match to TRBD2 (5 bases). The germline V gene has CDR1 SGHRS and CDR2 YFSETQ. The V and J ends lost 4 bases and 5 bases respectively, with 14 bases between them. The CDR3 is made up of 14 amino acids. The CDR3 DNA reads as TGCGCCAGCAGCGAGAGGGCTGATAAAGATACGCAGTATTTT. Its translation is CASSERADKDTQYF.

For this clone: An end of the junction does not agree with germline; a read error may underlie this. The chain employs TRBV7-7 and TRBJ1-1; 10 bases are shared with TRBD1. Germline CDR1 and CDR2: SSHAT and FNYEAQ (reference sequence). CDR3 length: 12 amino acids. CDR3 sequence reads: CASSCPGQGAFF. CDR3 bases: TGTGCTAGCAGCTGTCCGGGACAGGGGGCTTTCTTT. Complete variable domain (other parts from reference TRBV7-7 and TRBJ1-1): GAGVSQSPRYKVTKRGQDVTLRCDPISSHATLYWYQQALGQGPEFLTYFNYEAQPDKSGLPSDRFSAERPEGSISTLTIQRTEQRDSAMYRCASSCPGQGAFFGQGTRLTVV.

The V gene is TRBV30, the J gene TRBJ1-5, with 9 bases fitting TRBD1. From germline, CDR1 is GTSNPN and CDR2 SVGIG (reference sequence). Trimming at V came to 0 bases and at J to 2 bases, leaving 8 bases not matched to a gene. The CDR3 has 17 amino acids. The CDR3 DNA follows: TGTGCCTGGAGTGTAAAGGACAGGGGAGGCGGCAATCAGCCCCAGCATTTT. This sequence encodes CAWSVKDRGGGNQPQHF.

This clone was seen a handful of times. The chain uses TRBV4-2 and TRBJ1-2; no reliable D call. Germline values: CDR1 LGHNA, CDR2 YNFKEQ. The CDR3 length is 12 residues. The V end was cut by 1 base, the J end by 8 bases, with 8 bases between. The CDR3 nucleotides are TGTGCCAGCAGCCAAGTGGCAGGCGGCTACACCTTC. It yields the protein CASSQVAGGYTF.

The chain combines TRBV2 with TRBJ2-3; a possible D gene is TRBD2 (6 bases). The CDR3 contains 15 residues. V was trimmed by 7 bases and J by 0 bases, leaving 14 bases between them. The germline CDR1 and CDR2 sequences are SNHLY and FYNNEI. The CDR3 DNA sequence: TGTGCCAGCACCGCTCGGAGGGCGAGCACAGATACGCAGTATTTT. The encoded protein is CASTARRASTDTQYF.

This chain joins TRBV7-2 and TRBJ2-1, with 12 bases fitting TRBD2. CDR1 and CDR2 (germline): SGHTA, FQGNSA. This CDR3 is built from 15 residues. V lost 7 bases, J lost 8 bases, and 9 bases stayed unmatched. This CDR3 is CASILAGGPVDEQFF. CDR3 nucleotide sequence: TGTGCCAGCATTCTAGCGGGAGGGCCGGTCGATGAGCAGTTCTTC.